This entry lists 26 T cell receptor beta chains sequenced from one sample in a study of human T cells and chemical hapten exposure. Time point meaning: pre-sensitization, week 0. The treatment here: therapeutic diphenylcyclopropenone sensitization with weekly scalp DPC. TCRdb reprocessed the RACE reads with MiXCR, giving one entry per CDR3 protein. The sample contains about 350,000 distinct CDR3 sequences, about 5.4% of which appear only once. The material was whole blood, obtained in connection with sensitization to the hapten diphenylcyclopropenone (DPC). The receptors derive from a young woman with alopecia areata. Some clones in this sample may be carry-over from other donors' samples.

The table lists this clonotype with many counts. This chain links TRBV4-1 with TRBJ1-6; D gene ambiguous. This CDR3 has 16 residues. Trimming left V 1 base short and J 6 bases short, with 13 bases between. The germline V gene encodes CDR1 MGHRA and CDR2 YSYEKL. CDR3 coding DNA: TGCGCCAGCAGCCAAGGAACAGAACCCCTTAATTCACCCCTCCACTTT. It codes for CASSQGTEPLNSPLHF.

The chain couples TRBV25-1 to TRBJ2-3; 8 nucleotides match TRBD2. CDR1 and CDR2 (germline): MGHDK, SYGVNS. The CDR3 is made up of 15 amino acids. V gave up 0 bases and J gave up 3 bases; unmatched junction bases: 2. CDR3 in DNA: TGTGCCAGCAGTGAATATGGCGGGGGGACAGATACGCAGTATTTT. Its protein is CASSEYGGGTDTQYF.

This clonotype has only a few counts. The chain combines TRBV24-1 with TRBJ2-3; no clear D gene. V dropped 2 bases and J dropped 4 bases, with 12 bases sitting between them. This CDR3 has 15 amino acids. The germline V gene encodes CDR1 KGHDR and CDR2 SFDVKD. As DNA, the CDR3 is TGTGCCACCAGTGATTCTCGGGTCGATTCAGATACGCAGTATTTT. Protein: CATSDSRVDSDTQYF.

This clonotype has ten or more counts. This rearrangement joins TRBV18 to TRBJ1-1; D remains unclear. V was shortened by 2 bases and J by 1 base, with 5 bases between the two germline ends. This CDR3 has 13 amino acids. The germline V gene has CDR1 KGHSH and CDR2 LQKENI. In nucleotides, the CDR3 is TGTGCCAGCTCACCATCAGGGAACACTGAAGCTTTCTTT. Its translation is CASSPSGNTEAFF.

The table lists this clonotype with many counts. CDR3 DNA: TGCAGTGCTAGAGTTTGGGGACAGGACAACACTGAAGCTTTCTTT. Translating it yields CSARVWGQDNTEAFF. The chain recombines TRBV20-1 with TRBJ1-1; 8 bases are shared with TRBD1. The CDR3 contains 15 residues. Germline V CDR1 and CDR2: DFQATT, SNEGSKA (reference sequence). The junction had 6 bases not matched to a gene; V was cut back by 1 base and J by 2 bases.

This clonotype was seen only a few times. The chain joins TRBV10-3 to TRBJ2-1; 10 bases agree with TRBD1. Germline trimming cut 0 bases from V and 3 bases from J; bases unmatched to any gene: 8. CDR3 length equals 18 residues. From germline, CDR1 is ENHRY and CDR2 SYGVKD. CDR3: CAISESQGQGSDYNEQFF. CDR3 bases: TGTGCCATCAGTGAGTCTCAGGGACAGGGGTCGGACTACAATGAGCAGTTCTTC.

This chain joins TRBV7-2 and TRBJ2-7; tentatively, D is TRBD1 (6 bases). The CDR3 is made up of 15 amino acids. Germline CDR1 reads SGHTA; CDR2 reads FQGNSA. Trimming removed 2 bases from V and 7 bases from J, with 18 bases in between. The CDR3 coding sequence is TGTGCCAGCAGCTTACATGGACAGTCGATAGGGGAGCAGTACTTC. This translates into CASSLHGQSIGEQYF.

This clonotype occurred many times. J is TRBJ2-1 and V is TRBV9; 11 bases match TRBD2. This CDR3 region has 18 residues. Germline V gives CDR1 SGDLS, CDR2 YYNGEE. After removal of 4 bases from V and 5 bases from J, the junction contained 14 bases not matched to a gene. The CDR3 nucleotides are TGTGCCAGCAGCCCCAGTAATAGCGGGGGGGCAGGGGACAATGAGCAGTTCTTC. This encodes CASSPSNSGGAGDNEQFF. Full variable domain (remainder filled in from reference TRBV9 and TRBJ2-1): DSGVTQTPKHLITATGQRVTLRCSPRSGDLSVYWYQQSLDQGLQFLIQYYNGEERAKGNILERFSAQQFPDLHSELNLSSLELGDSALYFCASSPSNSGGAGDNEQFFGPGTRLTVL.

The chain carries TRBV12-3 or TRBV12-4 and TRBJ1-5; no clear D gene. The V and J ends lost 6 bases and 5 bases respectively, with 8 bases between them. The CDR3 length is 12 residues. CDR3 bases: TGTGCCAGCAGCACACGGTATCAGCCCCAGCATTTT. Its protein product is CASSTRYQPQHF.

The chain uses TRBV11-1 and TRBJ1-2, with 7 positions matching TRBD1. The CDR3 extends over 17 amino acids. The junction had 15 bases not matched to a gene; V was cut back by 4 bases and J by 4 bases. Germline values: CDR1 SGHAT, CDR2 FQDESV (reference sequence). The CDR3 DNA reads TGTGCCAGCAGCTCCGACGCCTGGGGGACAGCCTCCTATGGCTACACCTTC. Translation gives CASSSDAWGTASYGYTF.

The V and J genes are TRBV14 and TRBJ2-3; D possibly corresponds to TRBD2 (6 bases). Germline V gene data show CDR1 as SGHDN and CDR2 as FVKESK. Trimming shortened V by 4 bases and J by 0 bases, and 11 bases separated the two germline ends. The CDR3 has 15 residues. The CDR3 nucleotides are TGTGCCAGCAGCCGCCCCGGGACTAGCACAGATACGCAGTATTTT. This gives the protein CASSRPGTSTDTQYF.

This clonotype was picked up many times. The chain combines TRBV24-1 with TRBJ2-4; 11 positions match TRBD1. CDR3 length: 23 residues. The trim removed 1 base at V and 0 bases at J, leaving 19 bases unmatched. Germline assignment: CDR1 KGHDR and CDR2 SFDVKD. The CDR3 protein is CATSDFRDRGTRTSKLAKNIQYF. The CDR3 DNA follows: TGTGCCACCAGTGATTTCCGGGACAGGGGGACGCGGACCTCAAAACTAGCCAAAAACATTCAGTACTTC.

This clonotype was detected ten times or more. The chain couples TRBV3-1 to TRBJ2-3, with D perhaps matching TRBD1 (6 bases). V lost 4 bases and J lost 2, with 31 bases in between. This CDR3 has 21 amino acids. From germline, CDR1 is LGHDT and CDR2 YNNKEL (reference sequence). This CDR3 is CASSRGHRAGTTPRYTDTQYF. The CDR3 region has the DNA TGTGCCAGCAGCCGAGGGCACCGGGCCGGGACAACCCCTCGGTACACAGATACGCAGTATTTT.

This clonotype was recorded a few times. The J gene is TRBJ2-3, the V gene TRBV24-1; D not resolved. The CDR3 runs 13 residues. V was clipped by 4 bases and J by 6 bases, with 10 bases between them. The germline CDR1 and CDR2 sequences are KGHDR and SFDVKD. Here the CDR3 DNA reads TGTGCCACCAGTGAGGGATCCGTGGATACGCAGTATTTT. It specifies CATSEGSVDTQYF.

The sample holds one count of this clonotype. The chain employs TRBV21-1 and TRBJ2-3; no check of the table's D call, TRBD1, against the DNA was made. TRBV21-1 is flagged as a pseudogene. This CDR3 has 15 residues. CDR3 sequence reads: CASSSGQGCTDTQYF. For the CDR3, the DNA is TGTGCCAGCAGCAGTGGACAGGGGTGCACAGATACGCAGTATTTT.

V gene TRBV7-9 combines with J gene TRBJ1-5, with D unresolved. CDR1 is SEHNR, CDR2 FQNEAQ, per germline (reference sequence). The CDR3 sequence is 14 residues long. Between the trimmed V and J ends, which lost 5 bases and 0 bases, there was a span of 8 bases. The CDR3 sequence: CASSPWGSNQPQHF. CDR3 nucleotide sequence: TGTGCCAGCAGCCCTTGGGGTAGCAATCAGCCCCAGCATTTT. Full variable domain (rest looked up from reference TRBV7-9 and TRBJ1-5): DTGVSQNPRHKITKRGQNVTFRCDPISEHNRLYWYRQTLGQGPEFLTYFQNEAQLEKSRLLSDRFSAERPKGSFSTLEIQRTEQGDSAMYLCASSPWGSNQPQHFGDGTRLSIL.

Worth noting for this clonotype: A single base separates this from a much larger clone, so it may be a read error. The chain has TRBV6-2 or TRBV6-3 and TRBJ1-2, with D possibly being TRBD1 (5 bases). Germline CDR1 and CDR2: MNHEY and SVGEGT. CDR3 length: 14 residues. The CDR3 DNA reads TGTGCCAGCAGCCCACCGACAGAGTGGAATGGCCACACCTTC. It yields the protein CASSPPTEWNGHTF.

The chain joins TRBV27 to TRBJ1-1; unclear D gene. This CDR3 spans 16 amino acids. Trimming took 6 bases from V and 1 from J, leaving 18 bases between them. In germline, CDR1 is MNHEY, CDR2 SMNVEV (reference sequence). For the CDR3, the DNA is TGTGCCAGCAGCCGTCCCTGCGGACGGCCGAACACTGAAGCTTTCTTT. Amino acid sequence: CASSRPCGRPNTEAFF.

This clonotype was counted a few times. V gene TRBV3-1 combines with J gene TRBJ2-1, with a tentative D call TRBD1 (6 bases). This CDR3 has 15 residues. From germline, CDR1 is LGHDT and CDR2 YNNKEL (reference sequence). V dropped 7 bases and J dropped 3 bases, with 16 bases sitting between them. CDR3 sequence (DNA): TGTGCCAGCACCCGGACAGAGGGAAGCTACAATGAGCAGTTCTTC. This encodes CASTRTEGSYNEQFF.

This clonotype appeared many times. CDR3 amino acids: CASSAGTNQPQHF. CDR3 in DNA: TGTGCCAGCAGTGCGGGGACTAATCAGCCCCAGCATTTT. The chain links TRBV11-2 to TRBJ1-5; TRBD1 is a possible D gene (5 bases). Germline V gene lookup returns CDR1 SGHAT and CDR2 FQNNGV. V was clipped by 6 bases and J by 4 bases, with 10 bases between them. The CDR3 has 13 amino acids.

The chain links TRBV7-2 to TRBJ2-5; perhaps TRBD2 as D (6 bases). The CDR3 sequence is 14 residues long. CDR1 and CDR2 from the germline V gene are SGHTA and FQGNSA. V lost 3 bases and J lost 4, with 12 bases in between. CDR3 coding DNA: TGTGCCAGCAGCTTTCTGGAGGGGACAGAGACCCAGTACTTC. As protein: CASSFLEGTETQYF.

This clonotype was recorded many times. The chain couples TRBV9 to TRBJ1-4; D is possibly TRBD1 (5 bases). Per germline, CDR1 SGDLS and CDR2 YYNGEE. V lost 3 bases and J lost 5, with 11 bases in between. The CDR3 is 14 residues long. CDR3 DNA sequence: TGTGCCAGCAGCGGCGACAGCATCAATGAAAAACTGTTTTTT. Its translation: CASSGDSINEKLFF.

This clonotype has a handful of counts. This chain connects TRBV2 to TRBJ2-3; 7 bases fit TRBD2. Germline values: CDR1 SNHLY, CDR2 FYNNEI. The CDR3 has 15 residues. Trimming took 7 bases from V and 2 from J; bases not matched to a gene: 9. The CDR3 region is CASKVRSGDTDTQYF. The CDR3 DNA is TGTGCCAGCAAGGTGCGAAGCGGGGACACAGATACGCAGTATTTT.

The sample holds a few counts of this clonotype. This chain links TRBV5-1 with TRBJ2-6; D assignment may be TRBD1 or TRBD2 (5 bases each). There are 16 residues in the CDR3. Trimming took 4 bases from V and 0 from J, leaving 11 bases between them. CDR1 and CDR2 (germline): SGHRS, YFSETQ. The CDR3 is CASSLGTRSGANVLTF. The CDR3 DNA reads TGCGCCAGCAGCCTGGGGACCCGCTCTGGGGCCAACGTCCTGACTTTC.

CDR3 in amino acids: CASSYWAEPTNTGELFF. The CDR3 bases are TGTGCCAGCAGTTACTGGGCAGAACCCACGAACACCGGGGAGCTGTTTTTT. The chain employs TRBV6-5 and TRBJ2-2; D not certain. The ends were cut back, 1 base at V and 0 bases at J, with 12 bases in the middle. The germline V gene has CDR1 MNHEY and CDR2 SVGAGI. This CDR3 has 17 amino acids.

This clonotype was detected only a few times. This chain uses TRBV28 with TRBJ2-5; tentative D call: TRBD2 (6 bases). CDR1 MDHEN and CDR2 SYDVKM come from the germline V gene. The V and J ends lost 7 bases and 10 bases respectively, with 16 bases between them. The CDR3 spans 12 residues. The CDR3: CASMGGPVGQYF. The CDR3 DNA reads as TGTGCCAGCATGGGGGGACCGGTCGGCCAGTACTTC.